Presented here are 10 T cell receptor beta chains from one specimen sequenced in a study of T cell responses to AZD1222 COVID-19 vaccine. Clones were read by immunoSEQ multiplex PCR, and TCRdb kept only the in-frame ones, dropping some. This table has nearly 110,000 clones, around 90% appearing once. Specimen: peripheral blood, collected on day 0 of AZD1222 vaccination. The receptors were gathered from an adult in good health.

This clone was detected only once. The CDR3 here is CSVARAGSNTEAFF. CDR3 nucleotides: TGCAGCGTAGCCCGCGCGGGCTCGAACACTGAAGCTTTCTTT. V and J are TRBV29-1 and TRBJ1-1, with D unresolved. The CDR3 is made up of 14 amino acids. V shed 6 bases and J shed 1 base, with 15 bases lying between them. The V gene's germline CDR1 is SQVTM and CDR2 ANQGSEA.

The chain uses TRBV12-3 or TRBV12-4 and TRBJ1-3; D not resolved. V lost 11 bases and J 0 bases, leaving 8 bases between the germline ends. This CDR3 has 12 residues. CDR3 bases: TGTGCCCTGTCATCCTCTGGAAACACCATATATTTT. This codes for CALSSSGNTIYF.

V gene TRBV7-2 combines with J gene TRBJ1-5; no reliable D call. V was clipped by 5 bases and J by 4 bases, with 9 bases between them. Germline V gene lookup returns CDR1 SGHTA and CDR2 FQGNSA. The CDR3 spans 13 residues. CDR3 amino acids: CASSPERNQPQHF. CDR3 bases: TGTGCCAGCAGCCCGGAACGTAATCAGCCCCAGCATTTT.

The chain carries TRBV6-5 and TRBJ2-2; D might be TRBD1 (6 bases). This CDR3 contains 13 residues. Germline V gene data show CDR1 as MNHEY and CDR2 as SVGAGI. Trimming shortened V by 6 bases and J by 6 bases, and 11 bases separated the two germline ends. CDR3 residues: CASRPTGPGELFF. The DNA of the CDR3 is TGTGCCAGCAGACCCACAGGGCCCGGGGAGCTGTTTTTT.

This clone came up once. The CDR3 bases are TGTGCCATCAGTGAGAACCCAGCGGGAACCGGAGGGCAGTACTTC. As protein: CAISENPAGTGGQYF. The V and J genes are TRBV10-3 and TRBJ2-7; 7 positions match TRBD2. The germline V gene encodes CDR1 ENHRY and CDR2 SYGVKD. The CDR3 spans 15 residues. V shed 2 bases and J 9 bases; nucleotides not matched to a gene: 13.

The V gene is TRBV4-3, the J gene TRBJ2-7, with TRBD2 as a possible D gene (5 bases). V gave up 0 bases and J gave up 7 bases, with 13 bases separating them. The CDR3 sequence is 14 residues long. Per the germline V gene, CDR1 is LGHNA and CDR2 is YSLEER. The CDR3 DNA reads TGCGCCAGCAGCCAAGATCGGGGAATGGGGGAGCAGTACTTC. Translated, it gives CASSQDRGMGEQYF.

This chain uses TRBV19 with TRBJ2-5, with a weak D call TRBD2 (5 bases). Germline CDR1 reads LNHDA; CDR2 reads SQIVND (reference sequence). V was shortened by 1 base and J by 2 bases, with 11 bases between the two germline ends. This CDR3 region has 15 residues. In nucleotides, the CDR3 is TGTGCCAGTAGTATAGGGGCCCGAGGGCAAGAGACCCAGTACTTC. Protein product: CASSIGARGQETQYF.

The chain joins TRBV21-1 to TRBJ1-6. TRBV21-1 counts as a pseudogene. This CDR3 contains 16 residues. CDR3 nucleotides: TGTGCCAGCAGTAAAAAGGGACCTGGGGCTAATTCACCCCTCCACTTT. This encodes CASSKKGPGANSPLHF.

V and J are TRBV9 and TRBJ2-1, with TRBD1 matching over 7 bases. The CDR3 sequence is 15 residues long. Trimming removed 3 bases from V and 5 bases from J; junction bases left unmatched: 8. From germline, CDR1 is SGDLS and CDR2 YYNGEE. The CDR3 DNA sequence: TGTGCCAGCAGCGACAGCAGGACAGGAGACAATGAGCAGTTCTTC. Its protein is CASSDSRTGDNEQFF.

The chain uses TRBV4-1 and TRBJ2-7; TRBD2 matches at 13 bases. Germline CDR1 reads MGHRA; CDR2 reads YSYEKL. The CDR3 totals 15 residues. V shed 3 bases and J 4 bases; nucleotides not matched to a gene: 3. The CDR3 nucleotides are TGCGCCAGCAGCCAGGGACTAGCGGGACCATACGAGCAGTACTTC. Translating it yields CASSQGLAGPYEQYF.